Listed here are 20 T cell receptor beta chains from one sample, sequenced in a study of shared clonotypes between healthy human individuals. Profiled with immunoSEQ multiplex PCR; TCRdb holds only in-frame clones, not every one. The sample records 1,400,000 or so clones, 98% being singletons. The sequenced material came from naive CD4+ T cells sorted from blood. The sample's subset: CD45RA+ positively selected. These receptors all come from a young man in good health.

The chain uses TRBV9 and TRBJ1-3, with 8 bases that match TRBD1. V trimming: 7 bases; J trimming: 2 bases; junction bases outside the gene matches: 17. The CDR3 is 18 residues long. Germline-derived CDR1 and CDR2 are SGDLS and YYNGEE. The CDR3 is CASSGGDRWGSTGNTIYF. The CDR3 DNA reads TGTGCCAGCTCCGGGGGGGACAGGTGGGGTTCGACTGGAAACACCATATATTTT.

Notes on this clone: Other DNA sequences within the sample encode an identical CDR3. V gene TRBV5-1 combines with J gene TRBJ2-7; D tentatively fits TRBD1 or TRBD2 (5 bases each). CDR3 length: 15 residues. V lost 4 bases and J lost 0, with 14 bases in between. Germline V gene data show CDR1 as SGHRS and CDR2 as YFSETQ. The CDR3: CASSLQGDSSYEQYF. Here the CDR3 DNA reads TGCGCCAGCAGCCTGCAGGGAGATAGCTCCTACGAGCAGTACTTC.

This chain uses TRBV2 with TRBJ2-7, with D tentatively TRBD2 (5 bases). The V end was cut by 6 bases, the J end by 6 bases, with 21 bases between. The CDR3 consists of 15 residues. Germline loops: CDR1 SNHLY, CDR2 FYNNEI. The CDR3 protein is CASRPMPGSSAEQYF. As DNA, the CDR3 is TGTGCCAGCAGACCCATGCCGGGATCTTCCGCCGAGCAGTACTTC. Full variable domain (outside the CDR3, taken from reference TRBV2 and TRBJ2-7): EPEVTQTPSHQVTQMGQEVILRCVPISNHLYFYWYRQILGQKVEFLVSFYNNEISEKSEIFDDQFSVERPDGSNFTLKIRSTKLEDSAMYFCASRPMPGSSAEQYFGPGTRLTVT.

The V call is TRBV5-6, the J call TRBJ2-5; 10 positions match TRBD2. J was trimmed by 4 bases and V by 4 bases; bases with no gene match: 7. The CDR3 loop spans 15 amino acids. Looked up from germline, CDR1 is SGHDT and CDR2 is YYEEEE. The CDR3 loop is CASSPSAGGLETQYF. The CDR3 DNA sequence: TGTGCCAGCAGCCCTTCAGCGGGAGGGTTAGAGACCCAGTACTTC.

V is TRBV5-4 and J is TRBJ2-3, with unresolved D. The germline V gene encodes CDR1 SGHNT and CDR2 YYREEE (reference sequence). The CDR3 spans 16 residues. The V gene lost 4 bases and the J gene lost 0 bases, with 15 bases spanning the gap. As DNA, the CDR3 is TGTGCCAGCAGCGTCGGCCCAGCGACTAGCACAGATACGCAGTATTTT. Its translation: CASSVGPATSTDTQYF. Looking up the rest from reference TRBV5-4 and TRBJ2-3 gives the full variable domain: ETGVTQSPTHLIKTRGQQVTLRCSSQSGHNTVSWYQQALGQGPQFIFQYYREEENGRGNFPPRFSGLQFPNYSSELNVNALELDDSALYLCASSVGPATSTDTQYFGPGTRLTVL.

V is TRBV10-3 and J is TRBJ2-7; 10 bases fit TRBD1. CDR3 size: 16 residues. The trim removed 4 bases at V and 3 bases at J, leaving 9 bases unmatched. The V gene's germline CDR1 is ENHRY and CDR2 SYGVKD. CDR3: CAISGVLDRGIYEQYF. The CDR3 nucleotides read TGTGCCATCAGTGGAGTTTTGGACAGGGGGATCTACGAGCAGTACTTC.

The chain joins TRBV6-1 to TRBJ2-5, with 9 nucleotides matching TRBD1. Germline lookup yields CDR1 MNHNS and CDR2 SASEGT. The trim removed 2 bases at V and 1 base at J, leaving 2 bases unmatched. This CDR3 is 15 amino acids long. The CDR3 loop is CASSEWDRVQETQYF. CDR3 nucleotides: TGTGCCAGCAGTGAATGGGACAGGGTCCAAGAGACCCAGTACTTC.

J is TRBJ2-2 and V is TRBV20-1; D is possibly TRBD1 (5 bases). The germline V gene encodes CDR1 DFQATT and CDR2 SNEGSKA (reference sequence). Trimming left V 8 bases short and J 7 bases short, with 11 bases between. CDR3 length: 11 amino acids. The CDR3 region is CSSITGGELFF. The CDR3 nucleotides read TGCAGTTCCATAACAGGCGGGGAGCTGTTTTTT.

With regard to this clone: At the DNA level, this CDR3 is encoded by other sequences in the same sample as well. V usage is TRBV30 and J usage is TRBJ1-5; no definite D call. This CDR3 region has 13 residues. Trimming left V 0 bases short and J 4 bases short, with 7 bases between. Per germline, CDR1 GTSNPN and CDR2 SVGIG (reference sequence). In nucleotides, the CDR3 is TGTGCCTGGAGTGTACGAGGGAATCAGCCCCAGCATTTT. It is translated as CAWSVRGNQPQHF.

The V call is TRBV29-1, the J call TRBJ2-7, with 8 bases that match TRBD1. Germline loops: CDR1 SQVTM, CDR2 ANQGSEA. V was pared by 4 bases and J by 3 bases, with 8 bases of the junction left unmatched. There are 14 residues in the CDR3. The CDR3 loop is CSVVNRGFFYEQYF. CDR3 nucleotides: TGCAGCGTTGTCAACAGGGGGTTTTTCTACGAGCAGTACTTC.

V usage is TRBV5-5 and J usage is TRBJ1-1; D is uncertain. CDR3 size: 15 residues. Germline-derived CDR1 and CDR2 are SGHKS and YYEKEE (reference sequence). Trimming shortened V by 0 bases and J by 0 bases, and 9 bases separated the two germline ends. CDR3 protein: CASSLVRSMNTEAFF. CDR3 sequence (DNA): TGTGCCAGCAGCTTGGTCCGGTCCATGAACACTGAAGCTTTCTTT.

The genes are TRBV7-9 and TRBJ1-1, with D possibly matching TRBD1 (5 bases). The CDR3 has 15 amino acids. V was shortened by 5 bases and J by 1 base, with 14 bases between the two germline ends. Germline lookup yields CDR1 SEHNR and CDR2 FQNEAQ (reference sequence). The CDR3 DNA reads TGTGCCAGCAGCCCCATGCGGGGGGGGAACACTGAAGCTTTCTTT. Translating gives CASSPMRGGNTEAFF.

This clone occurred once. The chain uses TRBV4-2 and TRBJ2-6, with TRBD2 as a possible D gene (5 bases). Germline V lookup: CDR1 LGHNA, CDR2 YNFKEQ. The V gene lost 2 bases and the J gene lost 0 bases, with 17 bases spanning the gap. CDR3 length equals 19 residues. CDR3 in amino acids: CASSQQRPGWGSGANVLTF. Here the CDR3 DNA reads TGTGCCAGCAGCCAACAGCGCCCGGGGTGGGGCTCTGGGGCCAACGTCCTGACTTTC.

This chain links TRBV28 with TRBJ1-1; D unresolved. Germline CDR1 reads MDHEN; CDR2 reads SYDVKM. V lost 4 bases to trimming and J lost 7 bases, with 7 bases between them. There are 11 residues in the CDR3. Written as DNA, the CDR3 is TGTGCCAGCAGTTCCATACTTGAAGCTTTCTTT. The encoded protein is CASSSILEAFF.

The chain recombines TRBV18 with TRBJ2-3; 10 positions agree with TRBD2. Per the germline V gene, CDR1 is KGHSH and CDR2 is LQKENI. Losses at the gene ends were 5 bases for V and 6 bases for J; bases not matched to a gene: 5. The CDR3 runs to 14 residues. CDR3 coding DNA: TGTGCCAGCTCAGAGATAGCGGGAGGCGATACGCAGTATTTT. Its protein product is CASSEIAGGDTQYF.

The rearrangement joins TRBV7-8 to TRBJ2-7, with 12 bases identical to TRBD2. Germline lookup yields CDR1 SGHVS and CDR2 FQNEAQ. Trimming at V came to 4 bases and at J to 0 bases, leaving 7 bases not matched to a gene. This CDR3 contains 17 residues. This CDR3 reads CASSSGRTSGNSYEQYF. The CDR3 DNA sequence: TGTGCCAGCAGCTCCGGTAGGACTAGCGGGAACTCCTACGAGCAGTACTTC. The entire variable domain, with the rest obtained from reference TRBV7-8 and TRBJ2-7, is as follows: GAGVSQSPRYKVAKRGQDVALRCDPISGHVSLFWYQQALGQGPEFLTYFQNEAQLDKSGLPSDRFFAERPEGSVSTLKIQRTQQEDSAVYLCASSSGRTSGNSYEQYFGPGTRLTVT.

The CDR3 coding sequence is TGTGCCAGCAGCTTAGTGAGCAGGGCCTTGGTTTACAATGAGCAGTTCTTC. It encodes CASSLVSRALVYNEQFF. V usage is TRBV7-2 and J usage is TRBJ2-1, with D perhaps matching TRBD1 (5 bases). Looked up from germline, CDR1 is SGHTA and CDR2 is FQGNSA. V was cut by 1 base and J by 4 bases, with 17 bases left in between. The CDR3 loop spans 17 amino acids.

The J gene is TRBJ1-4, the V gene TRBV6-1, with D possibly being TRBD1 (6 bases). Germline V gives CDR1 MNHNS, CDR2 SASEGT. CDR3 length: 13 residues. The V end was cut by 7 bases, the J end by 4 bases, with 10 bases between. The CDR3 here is CASTGHLNEKLFF. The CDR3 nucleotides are TGTGCCAGCACGGGACACCTTAATGAAAAACTGTTTTTT.

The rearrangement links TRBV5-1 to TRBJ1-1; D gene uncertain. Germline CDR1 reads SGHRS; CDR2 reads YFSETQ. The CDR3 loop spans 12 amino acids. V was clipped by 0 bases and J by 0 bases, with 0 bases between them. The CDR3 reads CASSLVNTEAFF. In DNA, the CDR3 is TGCGCCAGCAGCTTGGTGAACACTGAAGCTTTCTTT.

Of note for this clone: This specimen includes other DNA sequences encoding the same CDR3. CDR3 region: CASSLYVNTEAFF. As DNA, the CDR3 is TGTGCCAGCAGTTTATATGTAAACACTGAAGCTTTCTTT. The chain carries TRBV27 and TRBJ1-1; no firm D call. Germline CDR1 MNHEY, CDR2 SMNVEV (reference sequence). The V end was cut by 1 base, the J end by 2 bases, with 5 bases between. The CDR3 is 13 residues long.